Listed here is a single TCR beta chain. This record comes from a study of cytotoxic CD8 clonotypes in ibrutinib-treated CLL. In the study overall: Researchers reported more than nine relapsed/refractory and some 14 treatment-naive patients, around 17 of them IGHV unmutated. Samples had a mean of around 250,000 productive templates and 85,000 to 100,000 productive rearrangements.

Germline V lookup: CDR1 MGHRA, CDR2 YSYEKL. CDR3 length: 16 amino acids. V dropped 0 bases and J dropped 5 bases, with 16 bases sitting between them. Around 2 micrograms of genomic DNA (from cryopreserved PBMCs) were used for TCR beta libraries. Investigators sought sequencing depths of between 1 in 200,000 and 1 in 1 million T cells. TCRdb keeps only in-frame clones here, not all; method: immunoSEQ multiplex PCR. The table shows under 200,000 clones, with roughly 86% occurring only once. Material: PBMCs, obtained after 12 months of ibrutinib treatment. The TCR comes from a human donor with chronic lymphocytic leukemia. This chain links TRBV4-1 with TRBJ1-2; D is possibly TRBD1 (5 bases). CDR3 sequence reads: CASSQEVQGGGYGYTF. The DNA of the CDR3 is TGCGCCAGCAGCCAAGAGGTTCAGGGAGGAGGGTATGGCTACACCTTC.